Here is one TCR beta chain with its context. Its antigen target is currently unknown. Base qualities are missing; no much larger clone stands one base away. Sequencer: Illumina HiSeq 1500. TCRdb redid the processing of the public reads, applying fastp at Q25 and MiXCR, and retained in-frame beta chains. CDR3 protein sequences are deduplicated, and each keeps its most common genes and DNA. The sample records under 150,000 distinct CDR3 sequences, under 30% of which are singletons. Of the sample, 34% falls within the top ten clones. These data come from a study of T cell repertoires in cytomegalovirus infection (dated by TCRdb to 2018 to 2020). For the study in its entirety: Donor HLA type was relevant to the analysis, because carriage of CMV infection together with the matching HLA type was indicated by public TCR beta signatures.

According to the germline V gene (reference sequence), CDR1 reads LGHDT and CDR2 reads YNNKEL. Germline trimming amounts to 1 base on V and 10 bases on J, with 10 as the count of junction bases outside the gene matches. From the cysteine up to the phenylalanine, the CDR3 has a length of 16 residues. The only DNA kept is the CDR3, 48 bases in frame from the first base. Overall study results and their limits: The ex vivo response was dominated by HLA-C-restricted CMV-specific TCR beta clonotypes, which also provided the single most frequent clonotype in two of eight donors. Cumulative frequency of public TCR beta family members discriminated carriers of CMV infection plus the relevant HLA type in this cohort and an independent 352-donor cohort.

The receptor was isolated from a human donor in good health (CMV status not recorded). Some clones in this sample may be carry-over from other donors' samples. In this chain, TRBV3-1 is recombined with TRBJ2-1, with TRBD1 identical over 10 junction bases. Specimen: PBMCs, sequenced either directly or after in vitro stimulation (not recorded which). The sequence in DNA is TGTGCCAGCAGCCAAGCCACCGGGACAGGGGCGAAAGAGCAGTTCTTC. It translates as CASSQATGTGAKEQFF.